What follows are 21 T cell receptor beta chains derived from one specimen sequenced in a study of shared clonotypes between healthy human individuals. Method: immunoSEQ multiplex PCR; TCRdb's copy keeps in-frame clones and lacks some. The sample yields about 600,000 clones, 97% seen once. The sample taken for sequencing was naive CD4+ T cells sorted from blood. Subset reported: CD45RA+ positively selected. These receptors came from a woman aged 25 to 39 in good health.

Only one count was recorded for this clone. This chain links TRBV18 with TRBJ1-2, with TRBD1 matching 7 bases. The CDR3 has 14 amino acids. Germline V gives CDR1 KGHSH, CDR2 LQKENI. Trimming at V came to 2 bases and at J to 1 base, leaving 1 base not matched to a gene. The chain's CDR3 is CASSPGTDNYGYTF. In DNA, the CDR3 is TGTGCCAGCTCACCAGGGACAGATAACTATGGCTACACCTTC.

This chain connects TRBV29-1 to TRBJ1-4, with 10 bases that match TRBD1. The CDR3 totals 15 residues. Looked up from germline, CDR1 is SQVTM and CDR2 is ANQGSEA. Trimming cost V 4 bases and J 3 bases; bases outside gene matches: 5. CDR3: CSVAGQGGANEKLFF. In DNA form, the CDR3 reads TGCAGCGTTGCTGGACAGGGGGGTGCTAATGAAAAACTGTTTTTT.

J is TRBJ2-5 and V is TRBV18, with TRBD2 matching 9 bases. Germline values: CDR1 KGHSH, CDR2 LQKENI. Germline trimming cut 6 bases from V and 2 bases from J; bases unmatched to any gene: 7. This CDR3 spans 15 amino acids. The CDR3: CASSRPGLAQETQYF. The CDR3 DNA sequence: TGTGCCAGCTCGCGGCCGGGACTAGCACAAGAGACCCAGTACTTC.

The chain employs TRBV5-1 and TRBJ2-2; 9 bases fit TRBD2. J was trimmed by 6 bases and V by 0 bases; bases with no gene match: 6. CDR1 and CDR2 from the germline V gene are SGHRS and YFSETQ. The CDR3 is 16 residues long. As DNA, the CDR3 is TGCGCCAGCAGCTTGGCCAATAGCGGGAGCGCCGGGGAGCTGTTTTTT. Amino acid sequence: CASSLANSGSAGELFF. The full variable domain, in which reference TRBV5-1 and TRBJ2-2 provide the parts outside the CDR3, is KAGVTQTPRYLIKTRGQQVTLSCSPISGHRSVSWYQQTPGQGLQFLFEYFSETQRNKGNFPGRFSGRQFSNSRSEMNVSTLELGDSALYLCASSLANSGSAGELFFGEGSRLTVL.

This chain joins TRBV28 and TRBJ1-1; 12 bases are a match to TRBD1. This CDR3 spans 17 amino acids. The germline CDR1 and CDR2 sequences are MDHEN and SYDVKM. V lost 4 bases to trimming and J lost 3 bases; unmatched junction nucleotides: 9. In DNA form, the CDR3 reads TGTGCCAGCAGTTCTGTCCCGGGACAGGGGGCTGACACTGAAGCTTTCTTT. Its protein product is CASSSVPGQGADTEAFF.

This clone was seen just once. The chain joins TRBV5-4 to TRBJ2-7, with D perhaps TRBD1 or TRBD2 (6 bases each). The ends were cut back, 1 base at V and 7 bases at J, with 18 bases in the middle. This CDR3 has 15 amino acids. Looked up from germline, CDR1 is SGHNT and CDR2 is YYREEE (reference sequence). For the CDR3, the DNA is TGTGCCAGCAGCTTGACGGGACTGGGGGCGAGAGAGCAGTACTTC. Its protein is CASSLTGLGAREQYF.

The V gene is TRBV4-1, the J gene TRBJ1-3; TRBD1 agrees at 7 bases. This CDR3 spans 15 amino acids. Germline V gene data show CDR1 as MGHRA and CDR2 as YSYEKL. V shed 4 bases, J shed 3 bases, and the junction held 6 bases outside the gene matches. Here the CDR3 DNA reads TGCGCCAGCAGCCGCGTCACAGGGGTTGGAAACACCATATATTTT. Amino acid sequence: CASSRVTGVGNTIYF.

This chain joins TRBV28 and TRBJ2-5, with unresolved D. Trimming left V 2 bases short and J 5 bases short, with 9 bases between. The germline V gene has CDR1 MDHEN and CDR2 SYDVKM. The CDR3 runs 13 residues. CDR3 sequence reads: CASSLEGPETQYF. The CDR3 DNA reads as TGTGCCAGCAGTTTAGAAGGTCCCGAGACCCAGTACTTC.

J is TRBJ1-2 and V is TRBV11-2; D is uncertain. The CDR3 covers 15 residues. Germline CDR1 and CDR2: SGHAT and FQNNGV. Trimming took 8 bases from V and 4 from J, leaving 20 bases between them. The CDR3 region is CASRPLRRDPYGYTF. CDR3 bases: TGTGCCAGCCGCCCGCTCCGACGCGACCCCTATGGCTACACCTTC.

The rearrangement links TRBV7-9 to TRBJ1-2; weak D call: TRBD1 (5 bases). V lost 0 bases to trimming and J lost 5 bases, with 19 bases between them. The CDR3 covers 17 residues. Germline-derived CDR1 and CDR2 are SEHNR and FQNEAQ (reference sequence). As DNA, the CDR3 is TGTGCCAGCAGCTTAGCGCCTCAAGTGGCAGAGGGGTATGGCTACACCTTC. It is translated as CASSLAPQVAEGYGYTF. Supplemented by reference TRBV7-9 and TRBJ1-2, the full variable domain reads DTGVSQNPRHKITKRGQNVTFRCDPISEHNRLYWYRQTLGQGPEFLTYFQNEAQLEKSRLLSDRFSAERPKGSFSTLEIQRTEQGDSAMYLCASSLAPQVAEGYGYTFGSGTRLTVV.

The rearrangement uses TRBV11-2 and TRBJ2-1; 12 positions match TRBD1. V was pared by 10 bases and J by 10 bases, with 20 bases of the junction left unmatched. Germline V gene sequence: CDR1 SGHAT, CDR2 FQNNGV. The CDR3 consists of 17 residues. This chain's CDR3 is CATKISQAGTGGFEQFF. In nucleotides, the CDR3 is TGTGCCACAAAGATCTCTCAGGCCGGGACAGGGGGCTTCGAGCAGTTCTTC.

This chain links TRBV28 with TRBJ1-5, with TRBD1 as a possible D gene (5 bases). The CDR3 spans 12 residues. The V gene's germline CDR1 is MDHEN and CDR2 SYDVKM. Deletions cut 6 bases from V and 5 bases from J, with 8 bases between. The CDR3 DNA sequence: TGTGCCAGCAGCGAAGGGGATCAGCCCCAGCATTTT. Its translation is CASSEGDQPQHF.

The chain couples TRBV28 to TRBJ2-7, with TRBD1 matching 11 bases. V trimming: 5 bases; J trimming: 7 bases; junction bases outside the gene matches: 7. The CDR3 has 14 residues. From germline, CDR1 is MDHEN and CDR2 SYDVKM. CDR3 loop: CASSRGTGGKEQYF. CDR3 DNA: TGTGCCAGCAGTCGAGGGACAGGGGGAAAGGAGCAGTACTTC.

The chain is built from TRBV7-2 and TRBJ2-1; D is ambiguous. Germline CDR1 SGHTA, CDR2 FQGNSA. The CDR3 totals 16 residues. V lost 3 bases, J lost 0 bases, and 12 bases lay in between. DNA for the CDR3: TGTGCCAGCAGCTTTGTAAAAGCTTCCTCCTACAATGAGCAGTTCTTC. The encoded protein is CASSFVKASSYNEQFF.

This chain joins TRBV4-1 and TRBJ2-7; the D is unclear. The CDR3 runs 14 residues. The germline V and J ends were trimmed by 1 base and 5 bases, with 12 bases remaining between them. Germline V CDR1 and CDR2: MGHRA, YSYEKL. The CDR3 nucleotides are TGCGCCAGCAGCCAAGTCCTGGTTACCCACGAGCAGTACTTC. Translation gives CASSQVLVTHEQYF.

CDR3 in DNA: TGTGCCAGCAGCGAACAGGGATACGAGCAGTACTTC. The encoded protein is CASSEQGYEQYF. This chain uses TRBV6-6 with TRBJ2-7; perhaps TRBD1 as D (6 bases). This CDR3 contains 12 residues. V lost 6 bases to trimming and J lost 4 bases, with 10 bases between them. Germline lookup yields CDR1 MNHNY and CDR2 SVGAGI (reference sequence).

The chain joins TRBV5-1 to TRBJ2-2, with D possibly TRBD2 on 6 matching bases. Germline V lookup: CDR1 SGHRS, CDR2 YFSETQ. The V gene lost 3 bases and the J gene lost 5 bases, with 23 bases spanning the gap. The CDR3 is 18 amino acids. CDR3 residues: CASSYLWSTGGGTGELFF. CDR3 sequence (DNA): TGCGCCAGCAGCTATCTCTGGTCCACGGGCGGAGGGACCGGGGAGCTGTTTTTT. Supplemented by reference TRBV5-1 and TRBJ2-2, the full variable domain reads KAGVTQTPRYLIKTRGQQVTLSCSPISGHRSVSWYQQTPGQGLQFLFEYFSETQRNKGNFPGRFSGRQFSNSRSEMNVSTLELGDSALYLCASSYLWSTGGGTGELFFGEGSRLTVL.

The CDR3 DNA follows: TGTGCCAGCAGCCAAGACGGGGGGAAGAGGGGGCGATACGAGCAGTACTTC. This sequence encodes CASSQDGGKRGRYEQYF. The gene calls are TRBV14 and TRBJ2-7; the D gene could be TRBD1 or TRBD2 (7 bases each). The CDR3 totals 17 residues. Per the germline V gene, CDR1 is SGHDN and CDR2 is FVKESK. V was trimmed by 0 bases and J by 4 bases, leaving 19 bases between them.

The chain recombines TRBV6-1 with TRBJ2-7; the match to TRBD1 covers 9 bases. Germline values: CDR1 MNHNS, CDR2 SASEGT. The CDR3 length is 17 residues. V was clipped by 1 base and J by 3 bases; unmatched bases: 10. The DNA for the CDR3 is TGTGCCAGCAGTGAAGAGGACAGGGGCCCCATCTACTACGAGCAGTACTTC. This encodes CASSEEDRGPIYYEQYF.

The chain couples TRBV5-6 to TRBJ1-2, with TRBD1 identical over 10 bases. Germline assignment: CDR1 SGHDT and CDR2 YYEEEE. The CDR3 runs to 15 residues. V lost 4 bases, J lost 5 bases, and 8 bases stayed unmatched. Here the CDR3 reads CASSAGTGVRYGYTF. The CDR3 DNA follows: TGTGCCAGCAGCGCAGGGACAGGGGTACGGTATGGCTACACCTTC. The full variable domain, in which reference TRBV5-6 and TRBJ1-2 provide the parts outside the CDR3, is DAGVTQSPTHLIKTRGQQVTLRCSPKSGHDTVSWYQQALGQGPQFIFQYYEEEERQRGNFPDRFSGHQFPNYSSELNVNALLLGDSALYLCASSAGTGVRYGYTFGSGTRLTVV.

The chain joins TRBV10-3 to TRBJ2-3, with D unresolved. Trimming cost V 2 bases and J 4 bases, with 4 bases left between them. Germline CDR1 and CDR2: ENHRY and SYGVKD. The CDR3 totals 12 residues. The CDR3 sequence is CAISEVSDTQYF. CDR3 DNA sequence: TGTGCCATCAGTGAGGTGTCAGATACGCAGTATTTT.